A single sample gave rise to the 13 T cell receptor beta chains below, sequenced in a study of CD8+ T cells in alopecia areata. Extracted from the samples, RNA was reverse transcribed into cDNA to serve as the sequencing template. Sequencing was performed with immunoSEQ multiplex PCR; in TCRdb, only in-frame clones are kept and a portion is missing. Altogether around 150,000 clones are present, approximately 60% being singletons, with the ten largest covering approximately 4.8%. Sequencing used CD4+ T cells sorted from blood. The receptors originated from a human donor in good health.

Comments on this clone: This sample includes further DNA sequences coding for the same CDR3. The V and J genes are TRBV30 and TRBJ1-5; D unresolved. From germline, CDR1 is GTSNPN and CDR2 SVGIG (reference sequence). The CDR3 runs 13 residues. Deletions cut 0 bases from V and 3 bases from J, with 6 bases between. The CDR3 region has the DNA TGTGCCTGGAGTGTGGGGTACAATCAGCCCCAGCATTTT. Its translation: CAWSVGYNQPQHF.

The V and J genes are TRBV2 and TRBJ1-5; D might be TRBD1 (5 bases). This CDR3 spans 15 amino acids. The germline V gene has CDR1 SNHLY and CDR2 FYNNEI. V shed 4 bases and J shed 4 bases, with 14 bases lying between them. CDR3 bases: TGTGCCAGCAGTGTACAAACTTGGGGGAATCAGCCCCAGCATTTT. Its protein is CASSVQTWGNQPQHF.

The chain carries TRBV29-1 and TRBJ1-1; D gene ambiguous. Germline values: CDR1 SQVTM, CDR2 ANQGSEA. The CDR3 spans 15 residues. With 3 bases removed from V and 0 bases from J, the gap between germline ends came to 14 bases. As DNA, the CDR3 is TGCAGCGTTGAGGGTGGCGGGCCCCTGAACACTGAAGCTTTCTTT. Translated: CSVEGGGPLNTEAFF.

The chain is built from TRBV29-1 and TRBJ2-5, with D possibly being TRBD1 or TRBD2 (5 bases each). V lost 0 bases to trimming and J lost 6 bases, with 17 bases between them. Germline V gene lookup returns CDR1 SQVTM and CDR2 ANQGSEA. The CDR3 is made up of 15 amino acids. In DNA, the CDR3 is TGCAGCGTTGAAGATCTTAGGGGCGGAGGAAAGACCCAGTACTTC. Protein: CSVEDLRGGGKTQYF.

The rearrangement joins TRBV19 to TRBJ2-2, with 9 bases matching TRBD2. The CDR3 loop spans 14 amino acids. V shed 4 bases, J shed 9 bases, and the junction held 6 bases outside the gene matches. Germline values: CDR1 LNHDA, CDR2 SQIVND (reference sequence). Here the CDR3 reads CASSRVAGERELFF. The DNA for the CDR3 is TGTGCCAGTAGTAGGGTAGCGGGAGAGAGGGAGCTGTTTTTT.

In this sample, this clone turned up once. The chain has TRBV30 and TRBJ2-1; 10 nucleotides match TRBD2. Per the germline V gene, CDR1 is GTSNPN and CDR2 is SVGIG (reference sequence). The CDR3 runs to 14 residues. V was pared by 0 bases and J by 7 bases, with 3 bases of the junction left unmatched. Written as DNA, the CDR3 is TGTGCCTGGAGTGTACTAGCGGGAAGGAATGAGCAGTTCTTC. The encoded protein is CAWSVLAGRNEQFF.

This clone appeared a few times. The rearrangement uses TRBV4-1 and TRBJ2-5; tentatively, D is TRBD1 (6 bases). In germline, CDR1 is MGHRA, CDR2 YSYEKL. The CDR3 runs 15 residues. Deletions cut 3 bases from V and 4 bases from J, with 15 bases between. CDR3 residues: CASSQPTGNSETQYF. The CDR3 DNA sequence: TGCGCCAGCAGCCAGCCAACAGGGAATTCAGAGACCCAGTACTTC.

J is TRBJ2-2 and V is TRBV30; weak D call: TRBD2 (6 bases). Trimming removed 3 bases at V and 3 bases at J, with 14 bases between. CDR3 length: 15 amino acids. Germline V gene lookup returns CDR1 GTSNPN and CDR2 SVGIG (reference sequence). For the CDR3, the DNA is TGTGCCTGGAGCCCTGGGAGCGGGTACACCGGGGAGCTGTTTTTT. This encodes CAWSPGSGYTGELFF.

This clone came up a few times. The CDR3 sequence is CSAGGGLSHSNEQFF. The CDR3 DNA reads as TGCAGCGCCGGGGGAGGGTTGAGCCATTCCAATGAGCAGTTCTTC. The J gene is TRBJ2-1, the V gene TRBV29-1, with TRBD2 matching over 7 bases. This CDR3 region has 15 residues. V trimming: 7 bases; J trimming: 6 bases; junction bases outside the gene matches: 15. CDR1 is SQVTM and CDR2 is ANQGSEA in the germline V gene.

This clone was seen just once. This chain links TRBV18 with TRBJ2-7; D unresolved. CDR1 KGHSH and CDR2 LQKENI come from the germline V gene. The CDR3 covers 12 residues. Trimming took 4 bases from V and 2 from J, leaving 6 bases between them. The CDR3 reads CASSQRTYEQYF. CDR3 sequence (DNA): TGTGCCAGCTCACAAAGAACCTACGAGCAGTACTTC. The variable domain in full, completed from reference TRBV18 and TRBJ2-7, reads NAGVMQNPRHLVRRRGQEARLRCSPMKGHSHVYWYRQLPEEGLKFMVYLQKENIIDESGMPKERFSAEFPKEGPSILRIQQVVRGDSAAYFCASSQRTYEQYFGPGTRLTVT.

The chain joins TRBV2 to TRBJ2-3; no definite D call. CDR3 length equals 12 residues. CDR1 is SNHLY, CDR2 FYNNEI, per germline. Trimming cost V 5 bases and J 2 bases, with 5 bases left between them. CDR3 sequence reads: CASSYTTDTQYF. The CDR3 coding sequence is TGTGCCAGCAGTTACACCACAGATACGCAGTATTTT.

This clone has more than one count but fewer than ten. This chain uses TRBV11-2 with TRBJ2-2; 12 nucleotides line up with TRBD2. The CDR3 contains 17 residues. In germline, CDR1 is SGHAT, CDR2 FQNNGV. The V gene end was trimmed by 7 bases and the J gene end by 4 bases; junction bases not matched to a gene: 10. The CDR3 DNA follows: TGTGCCAGCACCCACGTCGCACTAGCGGGAGGCACCGGGGAGCTGTTTTTT. The encoded protein is CASTHVALAGGTGELFF.

The genes are TRBV28 and TRBJ2-3; 13 bases are a match to TRBD2. The V and J ends lost 6 bases and 7 bases, in that order; junction bases with no gene match: 4. Germline loops: CDR1 MDHEN, CDR2 SYDVKM. CDR3 size: 14 residues. As DNA, the CDR3 is TGTGCCAGCAGGAGGACTAGCGGGAGCCATACGCAGTATTTT. As protein: CASRRTSGSHTQYF.